This TCR beta chain originates from a study of vaccination and CD4 T cells after COVID-19. Treatment here: approximately nine-day PBMC culture with coronavirus spike peptide pools or control peptides (ViraFEST assay). CD4+ T cells were isolated by negative selection after roughly 9 days of culture. The V gene's germline CDR1 is SNHLY and CDR2 FYNNEI. The CDR3 loop spans 14 amino acids. After removal of 8 bases from V and 10 bases from J, the junction contained 10 bases not matched to a gene. An Oncomine TCR Beta short-read assay was used to sequence the DNA from cultured CD4+ T cells. TCRdb itself ran the PCR reads through MiXCR, one entry per CDR3 protein. There are under 25,000 distinct CDR3 sequences in the sample; roughly two fifths occur only once, and approximately 12% lies in the top ten. Remarks on this clonotype: Its antigen is still unknown. Here the CDR3 omits its conserved ending phenylalanine or tryptophan, so a read error is the likely source.

The chain combines TRBV2 with TRBJ1-6; TRBD1 agrees at 8 bases. The sequenced material came from CD4+ T cells from blood, cultured in vitro. The origin of this receptor is a human donor who had recovered from COVID-19. The CDR3 protein is CASDRQGMGSPLHS. Here the CDR3 DNA reads TGTGCCAGCGACCGACAGGGGATGGGGTCACCCCTCCACTCT.